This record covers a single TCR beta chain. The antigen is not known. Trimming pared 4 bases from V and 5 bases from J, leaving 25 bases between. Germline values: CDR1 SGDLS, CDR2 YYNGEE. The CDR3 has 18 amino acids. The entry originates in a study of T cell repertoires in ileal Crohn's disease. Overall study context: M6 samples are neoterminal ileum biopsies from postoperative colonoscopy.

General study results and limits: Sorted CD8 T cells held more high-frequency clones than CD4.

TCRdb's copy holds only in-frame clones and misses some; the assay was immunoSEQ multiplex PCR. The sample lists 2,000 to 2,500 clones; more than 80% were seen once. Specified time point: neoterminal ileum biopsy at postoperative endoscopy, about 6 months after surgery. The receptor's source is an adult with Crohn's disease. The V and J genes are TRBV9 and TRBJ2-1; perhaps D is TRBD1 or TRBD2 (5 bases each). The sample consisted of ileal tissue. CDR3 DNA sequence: TGTGCCAGCAGCCCCCAGACTTTTCGGGGCGTTATGGACAATGAGCAGTTCTTC. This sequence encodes CASSPQTFRGVMDNEQFF.